Following are 25 T cell receptor beta chains from one sample sequenced in a study of blood T cell repertoires in COVID-19. Method: immunoSEQ multiplex PCR; TCRdb's copy keeps in-frame clones and lacks some. The profile shows 100,000 or so clones, around 84% of them singletons. The sample consisted of peripheral blood. These receptors originate from a man aged 45-65 years with active or convalescent COVID-19.

The chain employs TRBV24-1 and TRBJ2-5, with 7 nucleotides matching TRBD1. This CDR3 contains 15 residues. Germline lookup yields CDR1 KGHDR and CDR2 SFDVKD. The V and J ends lost 4 bases and 3 bases, in that order; junction bases with no gene match: 7. DNA of the CDR3: TGTGCCACCAGTGAGTCCGGGACAGTTAAAGAGACCCAGTACTTC. Translated: CATSESGTVKETQYF.

The chain links TRBV5-4 to TRBJ2-3; D is ambiguous. Germline V CDR1 and CDR2: SGHNT, YYREEE (reference sequence). The CDR3 length is 15 residues. Trimming stripped 1 base from V and 0 bases from J, with 9 bases between. In DNA, the CDR3 is TGTGCCAGCAGCTTGATCCAGACTAGCACAGATACGCAGTATTTT. It encodes CASSLIQTSTDTQYF.

A single count supports this clone. The chain recombines TRBV3-1 (or the pseudogene TRBV3-2) with TRBJ2-3; 8 bases line up with TRBD1. CDR3 length: 16 residues. Trimming took 4 bases from V and 4 from J; bases not matched to a gene: 10. Germline V CDR1 and CDR2: LGHDT, YNNKEL (reference sequence). The CDR3 loop reads CASSPGTGLNADTQYF. CDR3 nucleotide sequence: TGTGCCAGCAGCCCCGGGACAGGACTTAACGCAGATACGCAGTATTTT.

The chain has TRBV7-6 and TRBJ2-3; 9 bases align to TRBD1. This CDR3 has 14 residues. Trimming at V came to 6 bases and at J to 3 bases, leaving 4 bases not matched to a gene. CDR1 is SGHVS, CDR2 FNYEAQ, per germline. The CDR3 protein is CASSTGQGTDTQYF. The CDR3 nucleotides read TGTGCCAGCAGTACCGGACAGGGGACAGATACGCAGTATTTT.

The chain uses TRBV19 and TRBJ2-1; possibly TRBD1 for D (5 bases). Germline V CDR1 and CDR2: LNHDA, SQIVND (reference sequence). The length of the CDR3 is 13 residues. V was clipped by 2 bases and J by 8 bases, with 10 bases between them. CDR3 residues: CASSIQGIDEQFF. The CDR3, as DNA: TGTGCCAGTAGTATACAGGGAATCGATGAGCAGTTCTTC.

The V call is TRBV18, the J call TRBJ2-5, with D possibly matching TRBD2 (5 bases). Germline V gene sequence: CDR1 KGHSH, CDR2 LQKENI. Trimming removed 3 bases at V and 3 bases at J, with 11 bases between. The length of the CDR3 is 14 residues. CDR3 in DNA: TGTGCCAGCTCACCGCGGGCAGCCGAAGAGACCCAGTACTTC. Translated, it gives CASSPRAAEETQYF. Complete variable domain (other parts from reference TRBV18 and TRBJ2-5): NAGVMQNPRHLVRRRGQEARLRCSPMKGHSHVYWYRQLPEEGLKFMVYLQKENIIDESGMPKERFSAEFPKEGPSILRIQQVVRGDSAAYFCASSPRAAEETQYFGPGTRLLVL.

The chain uses TRBV28 and TRBJ2-2, with TRBD1 matching 12 bases. Germline V gene sequence: CDR1 MDHEN, CDR2 SYDVKM. The CDR3 contains 15 residues. With V trimmed by 5 bases and J by 6 bases, 4 bases remained unmatched. CDR3 in amino acids: CASSGTGGRSGELFF. The CDR3 coding sequence is TGTGCCAGCAGTGGGACAGGGGGCCGTTCCGGGGAGCTGTTTTTT. Full variable domain (outside the CDR3, taken from reference TRBV28 and TRBJ2-2): DVKVTQSSRYLVKRTGEKVFLECVQDMDHENMFWYRQDPGLGLRLIYFSYDVKMKEKGDIPEGYSVSREKKERFSLILESASTNQTSMYLCASSGTGGRSGELFFGEGSRLTVL.

V is TRBV4-1 and J is TRBJ1-2; 8 nucleotides align to TRBD1. Germline V CDR1 and CDR2: MGHRA, YSYEKL. V was pared by 4 bases and J by 4 bases, with 14 bases of the junction left unmatched. CDR3 length: 17 amino acids. The DNA of the CDR3 is TGCGCCAGCAGCCCCACGACAGGGGCCGCACCCATCTATGGCTACACCTTC. It encodes CASSPTTGAAPIYGYTF.

This clone turned up a few times. V usage is TRBV4-1 and J usage is TRBJ1-6; D not certain. The V end was cut by 1 base, the J end by 8 bases, with 15 bases between. Germline assignment: CDR1 MGHRA and CDR2 YSYEKL. The CDR3 is 16 residues long. CDR3 DNA: TGCGCCAGCAGCCAAGTAGGAGGACCTAGGGATTCACCCCTCCACTTT. Translating it yields CASSQVGGPRDSPLHF.

The chain employs TRBV19 and TRBJ1-4; the D gene is possibly TRBD1 (6 bases). Germline CDR1 reads LNHDA; CDR2 reads SQIVND (reference sequence). V lost 6 bases and J 4 bases, leaving 12 bases between the germline ends. The length of the CDR3 is 14 residues. The CDR3 here is CASSHRDVNEKLFF. The CDR3 region has the DNA TGTGCCAGTAGCCACAGGGACGTTAATGAAAAACTGTTTTTT.

This clone appeared a single time. A read error is possible here, since a much larger clone lies one base away. The sample holds other DNA sequences that translate to the same CDR3. The chain recombines TRBV28 with TRBJ2-2; no clear D. The CDR3 runs 15 residues. CDR1 is MDHEN and CDR2 is SYDVKM in the germline V gene. With 2 bases removed from V and 0 bases from J, the gap between germline ends came to 7 bases. The DNA of the CDR3 is TGTGCCAGCAGTTTAGGAACAGCGAACACCGGGGAGCTGTTTTTT. Translated, it gives CASSLGTANTGELFF.

The chain carries TRBV10-2 and TRBJ1-2; perhaps TRBD1 as D (5 bases). Germline CDR1 and CDR2: WSHSY and SAAADI. The CDR3 length is 15 residues. V shed 7 bases and J shed 4 bases, with 19 bases lying between them. The CDR3 nucleotides are TGCGCCAGCACAGAAACGGGGGGTGGGGGCTATGGCTACACCTTC. This gives the protein CASTETGGGGYGYTF.

The J gene is TRBJ1-1, the V gene TRBV29-1; D not certain. Trimming cost V 0 bases and J 4 bases, with 15 bases left between them. Germline assignment: CDR1 SQVTM and CDR2 ANQGSEA. This CDR3 is 15 amino acids long. The CDR3 DNA reads as TGCAGCGTTGAAGATCAGGAGGGAAGATCCACTGAAGCTTTCTTT. Its protein product is CSVEDQEGRSTEAFF.

In the case of this clone: The DNA is omitted, as the CDR3 cannot be located on it reliably, and the CDR3 follows TCRdb's listing. V and J are TRBV10-3 and TRBJ2-7; the table's D call of TRBD2 was not tested on the DNA. A total of 12 residues make up the CDR3, ends included. Germline CDR1 and CDR2: ENHRY and SYGVKD. CDR3 in amino acids: CAISVGPGEQYV.

This chain links TRBV11-2 with TRBJ2-7; TRBD1 matches 9 bases. Germline CDR1 SGHAT, CDR2 FQNNGV. The V gene end was trimmed by 5 bases and the J gene end by 5 bases; junction bases not matched to a gene: 7. The CDR3 has 14 residues. The CDR3 nucleotides are TGTGCCAGCAGCCGCCCGGGACAGGGTCACGAGCAGTACTTC. Its translation: CASSRPGQGHEQYF.

This chain joins TRBV7-6 and TRBJ2-1; perhaps TRBD2 as D (5 bases). Trimming took off 3 bases at V and 0 bases at J, with 9 bases between the two ends. This CDR3 spans 15 amino acids. The germline CDR1 and CDR2 sequences are SGHVS and FNYEAQ. CDR3 in amino acids: CASSLDSTSYNEQFF. CDR3 nucleotide sequence: TGTGCCAGCAGCTTGGACTCAACCTCCTACAATGAGCAGTTCTTC.

The V call is TRBV7-8, the J call TRBJ2-7; D is unclear. V lost 5 bases to trimming and J lost 6 bases, with 14 bases between them. The germline CDR1 and CDR2 sequences are SGHVS and FQNEAQ. CDR3 length: 13 residues. The CDR3 DNA is TGTGCCAGCAGCGCCCTCCGCATCGGCGAGCAGTACTTC. Protein sequence: CASSALRIGEQYF.

V usage is TRBV7-9 and J usage is TRBJ2-7; 7 bases match TRBD1. The germline V gene has CDR1 SEHNR and CDR2 FQNEAQ (reference sequence). The CDR3 loop spans 12 amino acids. Unmatched junction bases numbered 1, after V lost 5 bases and J lost 3 bases. This CDR3 is CASSQGVYEQYF. CDR3 bases: TGTGCCAGCAGCCAGGGGGTCTACGAGCAGTACTTC.

This clone was observed once. The chain combines TRBV18 with TRBJ1-1; maybe TRBD1 (5 bases). V lost 6 bases, J lost 5 bases, and 16 bases lay in between. The CDR3 covers 14 residues. Per the germline V gene, CDR1 is KGHSH and CDR2 is LQKENI. CDR3 DNA: TGTGCCAGCTCTGGCGGGGGGGGTGAAACTGAAGCTTTCTTT. This sequence encodes CASSGGGGETEAFF.

The V gene is TRBV3-1 (or the pseudogene TRBV3-2), the J gene TRBJ2-1; 8 bases align to TRBD2. Germline V gives CDR1 LGHDT, CDR2 YNNKEL (reference sequence). The CDR3 sequence is 17 residues long. The V segment lost 1 base and the J segment 5 bases; nucleotides outside the gene matches: 10. The CDR3 reads CASSQAGSGGPNNEQFF. The CDR3 region has the DNA TGTGCCAGCAGCCAAGCAGGATCGGGGGGGCCGAACAATGAGCAGTTCTTC.

The genes are TRBV6-6 and TRBJ2-1, with a weak D call TRBD1 (5 bases). The CDR3 is 13 residues long. The V gene lost 2 bases and the J gene lost 7 bases, with 9 bases spanning the gap. CDR1 and CDR2 (germline): MNHNY, SVGAGI (reference sequence). The CDR3 protein is CASSYRRDNEQFF. CDR3 nucleotide sequence: TGTGCCAGCAGTTACCGCAGGGATAATGAGCAGTTCTTC.

This clone was recorded only once. V gene TRBV5-8 combines with J gene TRBJ2-2; 9 bases agree with TRBD2. Germline V gene sequence: CDR1 SGHTS, CDR2 YDEGEE. The CDR3 covers 15 residues. V trimming: 3 bases; J trimming: 2 bases; junction bases outside the gene matches: 2. The CDR3 spells CASSSSGVNTGELFF. DNA for the CDR3: TGTGCCAGCAGCTCTAGCGGGGTAAACACCGGGGAGCTGTTTTTT.

The gene calls are TRBV6-1 and TRBJ2-4; 10 bases fit TRBD1. Per germline, CDR1 MNHNS and CDR2 SASEGT. This CDR3 is 18 amino acids long. With 1 base clipped from V and 2 bases from J, the junction kept 8 bases outside the gene matches. The CDR3 DNA is TGTGCCAGCAGTGAAGGGAGGGTGGGACAGGGGCCCAAAAACATTCAGTACTTC. Amino acids: CASSEGRVGQGPKNIQYF.

The chain links TRBV6-2 or TRBV6-3 to TRBJ1-1; TRBD1 might be the D (5 bases). V was shortened by 4 bases and J by 5 bases, with 14 bases between the two germline ends. Looked up from germline, CDR1 is MNHEY and CDR2 is SVGEGT. This CDR3 is 14 amino acids long. CDR3: CASSLPGAKTEAFF. As DNA, the CDR3 is TGTGCCAGCAGTTTGCCTGGGGCGAAGACTGAAGCTTTCTTT.

The chain joins TRBV18 to TRBJ2-7; 8 nucleotides match TRBD2. Germline loops: CDR1 KGHSH, CDR2 LQKENI. The CDR3 consists of 15 residues. V dropped 6 bases and J dropped 2; count of bases not matched to a gene: 9. CDR3 amino acids: CASSFGTSETYEQYF. The DNA of the CDR3 is TGTGCCAGCTCCTTCGGGACTAGTGAGACCTACGAGCAGTACTTC.